These T cell receptor beta chains were read from a single sample in a study of radiation and T cells in renal cell carcinoma. Sequencing was performed with immunoSEQ multiplex PCR; in TCRdb, only in-frame clones are kept and a portion is missing. Of 150,000 or so clones in the sample, around 78% were seen once. Sequenced here: blood, sampled from a patient whose treatment included radiotherapy and nephrectomy. The receptor set was obtained from a woman aged 45-59 years with renal cell carcinoma. Each CDR3 is given with its conserved first and last residue. A D gene is named only where the DNA matches it firmly. Size is omitted from some rows. Given values are once, few, many or a class for expanded clones.

v_call	j_call	d_call	clone_size	cdr3_aa	cdr3_nt
TRBV5-1	TRBJ2-7	.	.	CASSLAGGNSYEQYF	TGCGCCAGCAGCTTGGCGGGTGGGAACTCCTACGAGCAGTACTTC
TRBV27	TRBJ2-7	.	.	CASSATSGHRQYEQYF	TGTGCCAGCAGCGCTACCTCTGGACACAGACAATACGAGCAGTACTTC
TRBV19	TRBJ1-1	.	.	CASSISVAALNTEAFF	TGTGCCAGTAGTATCTCCGTGGCGGCCCTGAACACTGAAGCTTTCTTT
TRBV4-3	TRBJ2-7	TRBD2	.	CASSQRLAGGGEQYF	TGCGCCAGCAGCCAACGACTAGCGGGAGGTGGCGAGCAGTACTTC
TRBV19	TRBJ2-7	.	.	CASSGQPSYEQYF	TGTGCCAGTAGCGGACAGCCCTCCTACGAGCAGTACTTC
TRBV7-7	TRBJ2-5	.	.	CASSQGSGTRETQYF	TGTGCCAGCAGCCAGGGTTCGGGAACTCGAGAGACCCAGTACTTC
TRBV28	TRBJ1-1	TRBD1	.	CASRSGGGDGTEAFF	TGTGCCAGCAGATCAGGGGGCGGAGATGGCACTGAAGCTTTCTTT
TRBV11-2	TRBJ1-1	.	.	CASSLDRLGLKAFF	TGTGCCAGCAGCTTAGATCGCTTGGGGTTAAAAGCTTTCTTT
TRBV5-4	TRBJ1-1	.	.	CASNSWGTGEAFF	TGTGCCAGCAACAGTTGGGGCACCGGTGAAGCTTTCTTT
TRBV5-1	TRBJ1-4	TRBD1	.	CASSLTGTENEKLFF	TGCGCCAGCAGCTTGACCGGGACAGAGAATGAAAAACTGTTTTTT
TRBV7-8	TRBJ1-5	.	.	CASSRGWRTENQPQHF	TGTGCCAGCAGCCGGGGGTGGCGGACAGAGAATCAGCCCCAGCATTTT
TRBV6-1	TRBJ2-4	.	few	CASQLVTGSVQYF	TGTGCCAGCCAATTGGTGACAGGATCTGTTCAGTACTTC
TRBV7-2	TRBJ2-7	.	.	CASLPSWEYEQYF	TGTGCCAGCTTACCATCCTGGGAATACGAGCAGTACTTC
TRBV14	TRBJ2-2	.	once	CASSQTGSTGELFF	TGTGCCAGCAGCCAGACAGGAAGTACCGGGGAGCTGTTTTTT
TRBV18	TRBJ2-5	TRBD1	few	CASLQGHQETQYF	TGTGCCAGCCTACAGGGGCACCAAGAGACCCAGTACTTC
TRBV18	TRBJ2-5	.	.	CASSPRTATYQETQYF	TGTGCCAGCTCACCACGGACAGCCACGTACCAAGAGACCCAGTACTTC
TRBV6-6	TRBJ1-6	.	.	CASSYESQGDSPLHF	TGTGCCAGCAGTTATGAGTCCCAGGGAGACTCACCCCTCCACTTT
TRBV7-9	TRBJ1-1	TRBD1	.	CASSLVLTGVRTEAFF	TGTGCCAGCAGCTTAGTATTGACAGGGGTGAGGACTGAAGCTTTCTTT
TRBV27	TRBJ2-7	.	.	CASSRRGGQPYEQYF	TGTGCCAGCAGTCGGCGGGGCGGACAGCCCTACGAGCAGTACTTC
TRBV30	TRBJ2-5	TRBD2	.	CAWTAGGPFETQYF	TGTGCCTGGACTGCGGGGGGGCCTTTCGAGACCCAGTACTTC
TRBV5-1	TRBJ1-1	.	.	CASRVISQGLAFF	TGCGCCAGCAGGGTTATTTCCCAGGGATTAGCTTTCTTT
TRBV21-1	TRBJ1-5	.	few	CASSPTGGDGNQPQHF	TGTGCCAGCAGCCCTACAGGGGGCGACGGCAATCAGCCCCAGCATTTT
TRBV7-9	TRBJ1-1	.	few	CASSSRGQGTEAFF	TGTGCCAGCAGCTCCCGAGGGCAGGGCACTGAAGCTTTCTTT
TRBV7-2	TRBJ2-7	.	.	CASSLERRPLSHEQYF	TGTGCCAGCAGCTTAGAGAGGCGACCGCTGAGCCACGAGCAGTACTTC
TRBV6-5	TRBJ1-2	.	.	CASSDPNYGYTF	TGTGCCAGCAGCGATCCTAACTATGGCTACACCTTC
TRBV4-1	TRBJ2-5	TRBD2	few	CASSQVRGGETQYF	TGCGCCAGCAGCCAAGTGCGCGGGGGTGAGACCCAGTACTTC
TRBV7-9	TRBJ1-4	.	few	CASSHHGGGEKLFF	TGTGCCAGCAGCCACCACGGGGGGGGTGAAAAACTGTTTTTT
TRBV6-1	TRBJ1-3	.	.	CASSEDLLRLYGNTIYF	TGTGCCAGCAGTGAAGACCTACTCCGGTTATATGGAAACACCATATATTTT
TRBV28	TRBJ1-4	TRBD1	.	CASSSRTGGNEKLFF	TGTGCCAGCAGTTCGAGGACAGGGGGAAATGAAAAACTGTTTTTT